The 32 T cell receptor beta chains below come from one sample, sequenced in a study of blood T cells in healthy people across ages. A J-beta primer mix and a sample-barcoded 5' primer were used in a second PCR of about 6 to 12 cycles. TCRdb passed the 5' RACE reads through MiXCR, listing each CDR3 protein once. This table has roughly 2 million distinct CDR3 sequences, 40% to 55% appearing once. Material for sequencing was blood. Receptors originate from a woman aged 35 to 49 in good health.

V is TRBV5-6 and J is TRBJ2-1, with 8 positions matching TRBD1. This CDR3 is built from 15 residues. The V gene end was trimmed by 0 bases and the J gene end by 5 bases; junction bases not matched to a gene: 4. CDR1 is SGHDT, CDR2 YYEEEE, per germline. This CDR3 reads CASSLVDRDNNEQFF. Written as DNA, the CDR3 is TGTGCCAGCAGCTTGGTGGACAGGGACAACAATGAGCAGTTCTTC. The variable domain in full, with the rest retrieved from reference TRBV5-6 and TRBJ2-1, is DAGVTQSPTHLIKTRGQQVTLRCSPKSGHDTVSWYQQALGQGPQFIFQYYEEEERQRGNFPDRFSGHQFPNYSSELNVNALLLGDSALYLCASSLVDRDNNEQFFGPGTRLTVL.

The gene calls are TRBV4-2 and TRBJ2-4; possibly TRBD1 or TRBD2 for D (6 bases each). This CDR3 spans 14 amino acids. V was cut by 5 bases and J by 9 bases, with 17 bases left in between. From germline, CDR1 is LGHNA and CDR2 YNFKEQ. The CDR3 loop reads CASSAVRGGRIQYF. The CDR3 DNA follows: TGTGCCAGCAGCGCCGTGAGAGGGGGGCGCATTCAGTACTTC.

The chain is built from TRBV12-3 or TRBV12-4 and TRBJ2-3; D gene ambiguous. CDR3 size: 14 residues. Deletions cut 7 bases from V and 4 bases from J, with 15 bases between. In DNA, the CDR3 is TGTGCCAGCACGGGTAGATTTGGGGCAGATACGCAGTATTTT. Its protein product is CASTGRFGADTQYF.

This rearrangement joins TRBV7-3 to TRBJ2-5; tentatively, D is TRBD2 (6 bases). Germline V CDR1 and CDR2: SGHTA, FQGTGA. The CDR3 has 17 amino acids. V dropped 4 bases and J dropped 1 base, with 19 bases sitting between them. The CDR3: CASSSSNDGGVQETQYF. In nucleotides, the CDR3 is TGTGCCAGCAGCTCCTCCAACGACGGGGGAGTCCAAGAGACCCAGTACTTC.

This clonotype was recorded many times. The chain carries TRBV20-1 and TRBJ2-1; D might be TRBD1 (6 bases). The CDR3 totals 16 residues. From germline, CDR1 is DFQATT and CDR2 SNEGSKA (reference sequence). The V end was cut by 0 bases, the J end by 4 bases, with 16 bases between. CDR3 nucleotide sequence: TGCAGTGCTAGAGATCTCGGGACATCAACTTACAATGAGCAGTTCTTC. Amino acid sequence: CSARDLGTSTYNEQFF.

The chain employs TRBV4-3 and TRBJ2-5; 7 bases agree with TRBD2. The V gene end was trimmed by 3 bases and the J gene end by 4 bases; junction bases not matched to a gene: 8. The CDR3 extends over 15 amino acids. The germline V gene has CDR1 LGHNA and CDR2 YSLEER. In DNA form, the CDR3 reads TGCGCCAGCAGCCACCGACGGGGGGAGGGAGAGACCCAGTACTTC. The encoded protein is CASSHRRGEGETQYF.

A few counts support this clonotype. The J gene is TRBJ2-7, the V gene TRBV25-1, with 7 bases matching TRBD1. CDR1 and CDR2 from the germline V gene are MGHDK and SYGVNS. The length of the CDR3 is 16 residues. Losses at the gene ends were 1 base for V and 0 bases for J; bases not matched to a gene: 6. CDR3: CASSELDRVSSYEQYF. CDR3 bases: TGTGCCAGCAGTGAATTAGACAGGGTAAGCTCCTACGAGCAGTACTTC.

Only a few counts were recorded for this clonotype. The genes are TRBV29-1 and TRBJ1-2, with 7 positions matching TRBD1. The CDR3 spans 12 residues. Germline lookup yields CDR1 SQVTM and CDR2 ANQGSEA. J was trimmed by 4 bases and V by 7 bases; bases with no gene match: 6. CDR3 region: CSAGTAFYGYTF. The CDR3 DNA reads TGCAGCGCCGGGACAGCTTTCTATGGCTACACCTTC.

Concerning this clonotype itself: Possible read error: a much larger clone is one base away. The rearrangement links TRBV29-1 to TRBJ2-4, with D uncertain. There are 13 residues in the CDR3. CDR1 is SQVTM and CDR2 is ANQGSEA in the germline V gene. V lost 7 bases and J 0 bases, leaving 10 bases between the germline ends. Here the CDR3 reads CSAFNLAKNIQYF. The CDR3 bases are TGCAGCGCTTTTAACTTAGCCAAAAACATTCAGTACTTC.

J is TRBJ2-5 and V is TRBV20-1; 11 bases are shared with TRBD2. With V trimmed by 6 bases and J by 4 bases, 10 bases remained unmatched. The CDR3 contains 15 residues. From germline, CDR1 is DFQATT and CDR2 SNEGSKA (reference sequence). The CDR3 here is CSATASGGMAETQYF. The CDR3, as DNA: TGCAGTGCGACAGCTAGCGGGGGGATGGCAGAGACCCAGTACTTC.

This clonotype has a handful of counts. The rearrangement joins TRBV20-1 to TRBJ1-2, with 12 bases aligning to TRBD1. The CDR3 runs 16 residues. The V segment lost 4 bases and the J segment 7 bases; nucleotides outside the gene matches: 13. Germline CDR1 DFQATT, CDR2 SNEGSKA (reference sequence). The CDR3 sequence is CSANAMWGQGATGYTF. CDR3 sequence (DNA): TGCAGTGCTAACGCGATGTGGGGACAGGGGGCGACTGGCTACACCTTC.

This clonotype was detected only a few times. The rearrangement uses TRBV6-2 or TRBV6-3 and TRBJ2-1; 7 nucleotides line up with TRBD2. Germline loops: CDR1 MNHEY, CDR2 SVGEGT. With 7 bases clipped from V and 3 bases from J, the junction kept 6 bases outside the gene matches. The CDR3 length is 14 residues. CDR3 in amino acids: CASTSGANYNEQFF. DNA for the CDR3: TGTGCCAGCACGAGCGGGGCCAACTACAATGAGCAGTTCTTC.

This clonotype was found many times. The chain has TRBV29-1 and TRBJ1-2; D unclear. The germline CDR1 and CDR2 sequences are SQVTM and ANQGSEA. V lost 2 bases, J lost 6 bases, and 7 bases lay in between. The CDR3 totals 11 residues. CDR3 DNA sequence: TGCAGCGTTGAATCGCGGGATGGCTACACCTTC. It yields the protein CSVESRDGYTF.

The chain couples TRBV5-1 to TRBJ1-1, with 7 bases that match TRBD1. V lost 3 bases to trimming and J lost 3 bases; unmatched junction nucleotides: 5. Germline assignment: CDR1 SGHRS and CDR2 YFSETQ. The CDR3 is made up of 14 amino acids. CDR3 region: CASSSFDRDTEAFF. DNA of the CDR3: TGCGCCAGCAGCTCCTTTGACAGGGACACTGAAGCTTTCTTT.

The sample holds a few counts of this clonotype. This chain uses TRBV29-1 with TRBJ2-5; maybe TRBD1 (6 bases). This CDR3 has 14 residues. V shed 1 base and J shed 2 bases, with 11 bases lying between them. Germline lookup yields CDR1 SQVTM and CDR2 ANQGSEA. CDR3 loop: CSVEAGEGQETQYF. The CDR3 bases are TGCAGCGTTGAAGCAGGGGAAGGACAAGAGACCCAGTACTTC.

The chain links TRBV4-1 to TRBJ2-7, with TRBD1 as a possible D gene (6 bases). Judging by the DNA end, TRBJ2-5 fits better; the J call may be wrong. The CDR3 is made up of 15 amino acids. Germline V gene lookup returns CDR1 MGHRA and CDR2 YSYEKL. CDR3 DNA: TGCGCCAGCAGCCAAGACGGGCAGGGGTCCGGGACCCAGTACTTC. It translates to CASSQDGQGSGTQYF.

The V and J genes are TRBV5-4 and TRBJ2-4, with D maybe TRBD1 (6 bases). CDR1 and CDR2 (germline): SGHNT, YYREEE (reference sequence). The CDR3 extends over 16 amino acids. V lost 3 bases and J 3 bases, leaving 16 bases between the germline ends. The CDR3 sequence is CASSWELQGVKNIQYF. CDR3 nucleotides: TGTGCCAGCAGCTGGGAACTACAGGGCGTCAAAAACATTCAGTACTTC.

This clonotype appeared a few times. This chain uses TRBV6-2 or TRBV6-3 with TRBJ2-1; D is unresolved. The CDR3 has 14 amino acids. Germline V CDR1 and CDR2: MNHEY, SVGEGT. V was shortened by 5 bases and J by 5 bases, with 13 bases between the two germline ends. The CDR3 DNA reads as TGTGCCAGCAGTCGCAACGGCCCCAACAATGAGCAGTTCTTC. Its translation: CASSRNGPNNEQFF.

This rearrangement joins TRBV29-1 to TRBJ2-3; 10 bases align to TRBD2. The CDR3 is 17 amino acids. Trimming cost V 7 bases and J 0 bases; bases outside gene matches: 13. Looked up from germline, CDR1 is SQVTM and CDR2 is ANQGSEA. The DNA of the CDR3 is TGCAGCGGGGAGGGATGGGCTAGCGGGGGAAGCACAGATACGCAGTATTTT. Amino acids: CSGEGWASGGSTDTQYF.

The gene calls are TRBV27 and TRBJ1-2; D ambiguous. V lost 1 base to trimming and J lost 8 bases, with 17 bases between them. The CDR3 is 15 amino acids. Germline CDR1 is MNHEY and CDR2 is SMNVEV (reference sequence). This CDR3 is CASSLYRGGERGYTF. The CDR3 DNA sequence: TGTGCCAGCAGTTTATACCGGGGAGGAGAGCGAGGCTACACCTTC.

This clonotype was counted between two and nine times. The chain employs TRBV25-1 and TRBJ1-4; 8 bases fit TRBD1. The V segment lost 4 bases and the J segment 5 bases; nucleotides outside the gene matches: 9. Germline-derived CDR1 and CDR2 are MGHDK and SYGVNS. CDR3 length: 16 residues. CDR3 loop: CASSVRDRGWNEKLFF. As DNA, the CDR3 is TGTGCCAGCAGTGTCCGAGACAGGGGATGGAATGAAAAACTGTTTTTT.

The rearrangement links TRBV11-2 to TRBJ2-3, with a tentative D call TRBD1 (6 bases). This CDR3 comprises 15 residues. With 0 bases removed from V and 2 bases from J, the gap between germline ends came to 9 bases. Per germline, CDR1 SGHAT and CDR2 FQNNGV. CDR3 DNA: TGTGCCAGCAGCTTAGAGGACAGTTACACAGATACGCAGTATTTT. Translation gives CASSLEDSYTDTQYF.

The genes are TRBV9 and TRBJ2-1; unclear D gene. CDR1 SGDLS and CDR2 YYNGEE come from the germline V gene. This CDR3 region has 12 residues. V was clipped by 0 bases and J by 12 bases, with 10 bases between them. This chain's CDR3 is CASSVGSSPQFF. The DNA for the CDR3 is TGTGCCAGCAGCGTAGGTTCGAGTCCGCAGTTCTTC.

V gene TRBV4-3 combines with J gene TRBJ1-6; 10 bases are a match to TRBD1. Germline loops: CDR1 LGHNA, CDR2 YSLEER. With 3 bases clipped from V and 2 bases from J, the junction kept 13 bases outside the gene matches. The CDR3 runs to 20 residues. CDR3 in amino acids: CASSHDLPVGQGTYNSPLHF. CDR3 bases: TGCGCCAGCAGCCATGACCTACCGGTGGGACAGGGGACCTATAATTCACCCCTCCACTTT.

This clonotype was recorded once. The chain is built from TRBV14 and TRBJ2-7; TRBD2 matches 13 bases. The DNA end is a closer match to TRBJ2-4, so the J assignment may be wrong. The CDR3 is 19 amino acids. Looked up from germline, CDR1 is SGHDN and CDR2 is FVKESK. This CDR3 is CASSQDRLAGGKAKNIQYF. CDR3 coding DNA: TGTGCCAGCAGCCAAGATCGACTAGCGGGGGGAAAAGCCAAAAACATTCAGTACTTC.

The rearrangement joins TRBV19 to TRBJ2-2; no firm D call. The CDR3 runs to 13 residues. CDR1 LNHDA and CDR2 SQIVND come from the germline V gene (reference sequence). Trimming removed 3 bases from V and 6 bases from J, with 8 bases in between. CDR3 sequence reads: CASSIGVAGELFF. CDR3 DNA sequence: TGTGCCAGTAGTATCGGTGTTGCCGGGGAGCTGTTTTTT. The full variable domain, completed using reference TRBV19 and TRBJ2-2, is DGGITQSPKYLFRKEGQNVTLSCEQNLNHDAMYWYRQDPGQGLRLIYYSQIVNDFQKGDIAEGYSVSREKKESFPLTVTSAQKNPTAFYLCASSIGVAGELFFGEGSRLTVL.

The CDR3 DNA reads TGTGCCAGCAGCTTATGGACTAGCGGGGGATTCTCCTACAATGAGCAGTTCTTC. Translated, it gives CASSLWTSGGFSYNEQFF. This chain connects TRBV7-2 to TRBJ2-1; 13 bases match TRBD2. Trimming took 2 bases from V and 0 from J; bases not matched to a gene: 4. The length of the CDR3 is 18 residues. Germline V gene sequence: CDR1 SGHTA, CDR2 FQGNSA.

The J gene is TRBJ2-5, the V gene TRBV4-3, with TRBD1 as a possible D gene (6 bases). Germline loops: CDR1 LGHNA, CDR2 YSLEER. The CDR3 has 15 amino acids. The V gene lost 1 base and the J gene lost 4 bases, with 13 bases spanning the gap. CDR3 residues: CASSQGYRDRETQYF. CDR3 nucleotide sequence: TGCGCCAGCAGCCAAGGATACAGGGACCGAGAGACCCAGTACTTC.

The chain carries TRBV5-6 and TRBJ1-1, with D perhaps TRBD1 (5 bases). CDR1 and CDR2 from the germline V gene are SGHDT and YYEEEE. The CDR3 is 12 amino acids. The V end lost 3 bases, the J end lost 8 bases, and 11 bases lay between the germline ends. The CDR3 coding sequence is TGTGCCAGCAGCTCTGTAGAGGGGGAAGCTTTCTTT. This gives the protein CASSSVEGEAFF.

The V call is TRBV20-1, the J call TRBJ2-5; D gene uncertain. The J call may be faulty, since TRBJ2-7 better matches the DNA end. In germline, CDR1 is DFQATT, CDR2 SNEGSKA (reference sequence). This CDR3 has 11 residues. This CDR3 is CSANEDVEQYF. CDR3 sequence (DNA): TGCAGTGCAAATGAAGACGTCGAGCAGTACTTC.

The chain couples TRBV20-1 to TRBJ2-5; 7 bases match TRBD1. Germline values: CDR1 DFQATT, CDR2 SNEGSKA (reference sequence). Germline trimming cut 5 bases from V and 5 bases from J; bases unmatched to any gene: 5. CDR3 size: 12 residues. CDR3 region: CSALTGRETQYF. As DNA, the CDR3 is TGCAGTGCTTTGACAGGGCGTGAGACCCAGTACTTC.

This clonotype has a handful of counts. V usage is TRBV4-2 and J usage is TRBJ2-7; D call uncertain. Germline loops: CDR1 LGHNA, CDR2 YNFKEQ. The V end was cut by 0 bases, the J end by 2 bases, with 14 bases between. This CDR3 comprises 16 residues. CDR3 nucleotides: TGTGCCAGCAGCCAAGATTTGGGCCTGGGTGCCTACGAGCAGTACTTC. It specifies CASSQDLGLGAYEQYF.